Given below is one TCR beta chain in context. The CDR3 runs to 15 residues. Germline CDR1 reads MNHEY; CDR2 reads SVGAGI. V trimming: 2 bases; J trimming: 4 bases; junction bases outside the gene matches: 4. This table comes from immunoSEQ multiplex PCR, and its TCRdb copy is limited to in-frame clones, with some not included. The table includes about 680,000 clones, about 89% detected once. The sample comes from a study of Ad26.COV2.S vaccination and SARS-CoV-2 variants. Study as a whole: Ad26.COV2.S given intramuscularly, once or twice 56 days apart.

The treatment here: some 20 received Ad26.COV2.S at low or high dose, single or two shots; 5 received placebo; per-sample allocation not given. Each sample was drawn 63 days after the first injection (of vaccine or placebo). An Ad26 vector that expressed Wuhan-strain SARS-CoV-2 spike constituted the vaccine. The starting material was peripheral blood, obtained in a trial of Ad26.COV2.S vaccine versus placebo. The sequence was collected from a person between 18 and 65 years old who received the Ad26.COV2.S COVID-19 vaccine or a placebo. The genes are TRBV6-5 and TRBJ2-1; 8 bases align to TRBD2. The CDR3 nucleotides are TGTGCCAGCAGTTACGGGCGGGAGGTTTACAATGAGCAGTTCTTC. Translated, it gives CASSYGREVYNEQFF.